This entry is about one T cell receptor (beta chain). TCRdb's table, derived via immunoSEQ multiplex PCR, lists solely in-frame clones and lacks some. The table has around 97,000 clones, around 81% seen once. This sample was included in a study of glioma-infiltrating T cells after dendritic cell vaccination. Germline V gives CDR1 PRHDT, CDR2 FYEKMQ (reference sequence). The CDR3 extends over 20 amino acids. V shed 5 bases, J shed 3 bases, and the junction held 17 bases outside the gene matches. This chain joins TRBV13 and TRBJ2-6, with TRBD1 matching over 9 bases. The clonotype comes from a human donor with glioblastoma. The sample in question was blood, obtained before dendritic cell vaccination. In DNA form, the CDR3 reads TGTGCCAGCAGCAGGGGGCCATACGGGACAGGGCTCGTTGGGGCCAACGTCCTGACTTTC. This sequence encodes CASSRGPYGTGLVGANVLTF.